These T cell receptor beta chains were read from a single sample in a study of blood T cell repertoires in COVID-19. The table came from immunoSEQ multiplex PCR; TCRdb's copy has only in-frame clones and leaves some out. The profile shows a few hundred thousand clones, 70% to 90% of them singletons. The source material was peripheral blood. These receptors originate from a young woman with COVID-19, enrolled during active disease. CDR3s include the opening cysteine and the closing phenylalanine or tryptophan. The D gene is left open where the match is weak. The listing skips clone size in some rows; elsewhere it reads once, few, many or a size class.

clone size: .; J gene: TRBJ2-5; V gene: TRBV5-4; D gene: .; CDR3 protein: CASSLRREETQYF; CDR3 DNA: TGTGCCAGCAGCTTAAGAAGGGAGGAGACCCAGTACTTC
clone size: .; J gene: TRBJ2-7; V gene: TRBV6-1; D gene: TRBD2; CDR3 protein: CASSESLAGGLYEQYF; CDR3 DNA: TGTGCCAGCAGTGAATCCCTAGCGGGGGGGCTCTACGAGCAGTACTTC
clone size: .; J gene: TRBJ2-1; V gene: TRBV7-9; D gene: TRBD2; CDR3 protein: CASSGRRGSGNGDEQFF; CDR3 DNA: TGTGCCAGCAGCGGGCGTCGGGGTAGCGGGAATGGGGATGAGCAGTTCTTC
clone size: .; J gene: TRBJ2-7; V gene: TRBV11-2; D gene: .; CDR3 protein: CASSLAYEQYF; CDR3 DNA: TGTGCCAGCAGCTTAGCTTACGAGCAGTACTTC
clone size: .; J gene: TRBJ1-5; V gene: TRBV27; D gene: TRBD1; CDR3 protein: CASSLTGVQPQHF; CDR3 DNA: TGTGCCAGCAGTTTGACAGGGGTTCAGCCCCAGCATTTT
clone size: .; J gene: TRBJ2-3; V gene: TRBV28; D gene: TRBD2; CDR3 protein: CASSSSGVGTDTQYF; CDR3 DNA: TGTGCCAGCAGTAGTAGCGGGGTGGGCACAGATACGCAGTATTTT
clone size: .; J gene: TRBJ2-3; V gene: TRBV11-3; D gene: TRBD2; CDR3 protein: CASSLGLAGGGTDTQYF; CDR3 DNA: TGTGCCAGCAGCTTAGGGTTAGCGGGAGGAGGGACAGATACGCAGTATTTT
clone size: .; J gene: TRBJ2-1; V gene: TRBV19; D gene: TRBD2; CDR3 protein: CASSSGLADPSSYNEQFF; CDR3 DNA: TGTGCCAGTAGCTCGGGACTAGCGGACCCGAGCTCCTACAATGAGCAGTTCTTC
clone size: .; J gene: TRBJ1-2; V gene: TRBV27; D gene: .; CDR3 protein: CASSFAQNYGYTF; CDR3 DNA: TGTGCCAGCAGTTTCGCACAGAACTATGGCTACACCTTC
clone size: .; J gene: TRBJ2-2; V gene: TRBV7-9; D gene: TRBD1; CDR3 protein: CASSRDRGNTGELFF; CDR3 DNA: TGTGCCAGCAGCCGAGACAGGGGGAACACCGGGGAGCTGTTTTTT
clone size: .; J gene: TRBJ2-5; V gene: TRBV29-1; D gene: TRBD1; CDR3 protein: CSVGWTGTQETQYF; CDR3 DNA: TGCAGCGTTGGGTGGACAGGGACCCAAGAGACCCAGTACTTC
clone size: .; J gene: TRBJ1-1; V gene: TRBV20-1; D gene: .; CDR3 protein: CSGREDTEAFF; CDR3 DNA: TGCAGTGGCAGGGAAGACACTGAAGCTTTCTTT
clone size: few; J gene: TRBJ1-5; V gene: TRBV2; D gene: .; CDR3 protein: CASRGGASRGNQPQHF; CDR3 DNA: TGTGCCAGCAGGGGGGGAGCGAGCAGGGGCAATCAGCCCCAGCATTTT
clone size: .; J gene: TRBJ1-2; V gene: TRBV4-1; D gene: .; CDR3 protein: CASSHREQSYANYGYTF; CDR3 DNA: TGCGCCAGCAGCCACCGGGAACAGAGCTACGCTAACTATGGCTACACCTTC
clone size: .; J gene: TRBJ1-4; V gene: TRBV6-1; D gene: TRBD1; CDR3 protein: CASSEADFRDRKLFF; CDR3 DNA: TGTGCCAGCAGTGAAGCAGATTTCCGGGACAGAAAACTGTTTTTT
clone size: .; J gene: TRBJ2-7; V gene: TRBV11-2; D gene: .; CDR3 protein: CASSLGAGTYEQYF; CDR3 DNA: TGTGCCAGCAGCTTAGGGGCCGGAACCTACGAGCAGTACTTC
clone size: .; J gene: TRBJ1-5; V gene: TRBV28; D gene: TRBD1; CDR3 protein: CASSTPGQGSNQPQHF; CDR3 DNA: TGTGCCAGCAGTACCCCAGGACAGGGGAGCAATCAGCCCCAGCATTTT
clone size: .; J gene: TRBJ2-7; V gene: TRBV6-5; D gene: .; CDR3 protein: CASTRGTGEQYF; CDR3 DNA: TGTGCCAGCACGCGGGGTACTGGGGAGCAGTACTTC
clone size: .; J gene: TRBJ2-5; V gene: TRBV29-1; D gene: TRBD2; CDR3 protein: CSVLSGSSETQYF; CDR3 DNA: TGCAGCGTACTTAGCGGGAGTTCGGAGACCCAGTACTTC
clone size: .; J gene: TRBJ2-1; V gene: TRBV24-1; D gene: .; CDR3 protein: CATSDRNNEQFF; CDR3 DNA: TGTGCCACCAGCGACAGAAACAATGAGCAGTTCTTC
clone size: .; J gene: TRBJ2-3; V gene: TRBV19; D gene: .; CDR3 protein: CASSKGHHTDTQYF; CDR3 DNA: TGTGCCAGTAGTAAGGGACACCACACAGATACGCAGTATTTT
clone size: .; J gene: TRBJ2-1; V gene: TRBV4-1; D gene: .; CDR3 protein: CASSLRVSTSSDEQFF; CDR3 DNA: TGCGCCAGCAGCTTAAGAGTCTCAACTAGTTCAGATGAGCAGTTCTTC
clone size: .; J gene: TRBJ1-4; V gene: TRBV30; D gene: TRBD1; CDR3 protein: CAWNPRGGTVNEKLFF; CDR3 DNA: TGTGCCTGGAACCCCAGGGGCGGGACAGTGAATGAAAAACTGTTTTTT
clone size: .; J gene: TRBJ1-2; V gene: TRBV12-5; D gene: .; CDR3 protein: CASLDDGGLGAEVGGYTF; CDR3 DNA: TGTGCTAGCCTCGATGATGGCGGTTTGGGGGCTGAAGTGGGCGGCTACACCTTC
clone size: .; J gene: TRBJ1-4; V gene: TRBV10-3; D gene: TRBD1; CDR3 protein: CAISDRTGRYEKLFF; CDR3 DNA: TGTGCCATCAGTGATCGGACAGGGAGGTATGAAAAACTGTTTTTT
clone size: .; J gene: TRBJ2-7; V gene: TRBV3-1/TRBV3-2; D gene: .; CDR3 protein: CASSQGVREQYF; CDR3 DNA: TGTGCCAGCAGCCAGGGAGTTAGGGAGCAGTACTTC
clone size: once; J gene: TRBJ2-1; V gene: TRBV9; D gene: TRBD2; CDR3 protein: CASSVGGLADNEQFF; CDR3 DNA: TGTGCCAGCAGCGTGGGGGGACTAGCGGACAATGAGCAGTTCTTC
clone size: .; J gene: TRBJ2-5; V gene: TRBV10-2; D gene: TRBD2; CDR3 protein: CASSVAPGLAEWGQETQYF; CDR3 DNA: TGCGCCAGCAGTGTGGCCCCAGGACTAGCCGAATGGGGGCAAGAGACCCAGTACTTC
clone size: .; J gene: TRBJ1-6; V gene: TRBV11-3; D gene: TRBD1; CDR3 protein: CASSPLTGDNSPLHF; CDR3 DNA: TGTGCCAGCAGCCCCCTGACAGGGGACAATTCACCCCTCCACTTT
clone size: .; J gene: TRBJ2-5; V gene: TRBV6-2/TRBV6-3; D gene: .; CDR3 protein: CASSTIEGDPETQYF; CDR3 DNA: TGTGCCAGCAGCACAATCGAGGGGGACCCAGAGACCCAGTACTTC
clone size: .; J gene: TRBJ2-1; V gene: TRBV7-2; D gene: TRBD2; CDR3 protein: CASSSRLAGYNEQFF; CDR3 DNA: TGTGCCAGCAGCTCGAGACTAGCAGGTTACAATGAGCAGTTCTTC
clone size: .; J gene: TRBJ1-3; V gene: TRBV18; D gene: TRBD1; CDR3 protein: CASSPNKGTGRNTIYF; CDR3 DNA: TGTGCCAGCTCCCCAAATAAGGGGACAGGTAGGAACACCATATATTTT
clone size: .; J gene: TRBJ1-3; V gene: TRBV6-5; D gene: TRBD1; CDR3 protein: CASRQGAGNTIYF; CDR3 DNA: TGTGCCAGCAGACAGGGGGCTGGAAACACCATATATTTT
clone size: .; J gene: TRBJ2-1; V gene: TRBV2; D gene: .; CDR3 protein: CASSATGRGNEQFF; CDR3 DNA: TGTGCCAGCAGTGCTACAGGGAGAGGCAATGAGCAGTTCTTC
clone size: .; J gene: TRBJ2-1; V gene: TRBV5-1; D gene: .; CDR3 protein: CASSLDFNSYNEQFF; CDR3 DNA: TGCGCCAGCAGCCTGGACTTCAACTCCTACAATGAGCAGTTCTTC
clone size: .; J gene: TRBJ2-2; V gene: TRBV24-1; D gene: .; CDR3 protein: CATSDLQLATNTGELFF; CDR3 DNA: TGTGCCACCAGTGATTTGCAACTAGCAACGAACACCGGGGAGCTGTTTTTT
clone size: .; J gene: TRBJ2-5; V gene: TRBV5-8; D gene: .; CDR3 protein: CASRRQGETQYF; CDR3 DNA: TGTGCCAGCAGGCGGCAGGGAGAGACCCAGTACTTC
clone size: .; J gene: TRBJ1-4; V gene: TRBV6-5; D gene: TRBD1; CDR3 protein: CASTRGPNEKLFF; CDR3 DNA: TGTGCCAGCACCAGGGGGCCTAATGAAAAACTGTTTTTT
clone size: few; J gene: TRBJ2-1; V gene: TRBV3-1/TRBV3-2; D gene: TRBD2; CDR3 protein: CASSQEAGGGLAGGLNEQFF; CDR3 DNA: TGTGCCAGCAGCCAAGAGGCCGGGGGCGGACTAGCGGGAGGACTCAATGAGCAGTTCTTC
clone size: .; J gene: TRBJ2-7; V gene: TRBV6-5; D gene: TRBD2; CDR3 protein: CASSYRGAGGFEQYF; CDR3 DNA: TGTGCCAGCAGTTATCGTGGAGCGGGGGGTTTCGAGCAGTACTTC
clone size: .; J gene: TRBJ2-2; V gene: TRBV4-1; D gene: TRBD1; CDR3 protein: CASSRGGQGGTGELFF; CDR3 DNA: TGCGCCAGCAGCCGTGGGGGACAGGGTGGTACCGGGGAGCTGTTTTTT
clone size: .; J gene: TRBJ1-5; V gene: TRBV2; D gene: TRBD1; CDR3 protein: CASSEQGDNQPQHF; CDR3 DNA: TGTGCCAGCAGCGAACAGGGGGATAATCAGCCCCAGCATTTT
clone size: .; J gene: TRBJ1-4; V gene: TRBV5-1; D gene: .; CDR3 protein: CASSPGQIVEKLFF; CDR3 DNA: TGCGCCAGCAGTCCTGGACAGATAGTTGAAAAACTGTTTTTT
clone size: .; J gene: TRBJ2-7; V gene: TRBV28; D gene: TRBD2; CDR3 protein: CASSLPLQLAEISYEQYF; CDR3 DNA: TGTGCCAGCAGTTTGCCCCTCCAACTAGCGGAAATCTCCTACGAGCAGTACTTC
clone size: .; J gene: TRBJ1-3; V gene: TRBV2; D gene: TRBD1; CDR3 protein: CASRIDRAGNTIYF; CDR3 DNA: TGTGCCAGCAGGATAGACAGGGCTGGAAACACCATATATTTT
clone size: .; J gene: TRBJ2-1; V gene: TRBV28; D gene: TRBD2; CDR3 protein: CASRRPGTSGNNEQFF; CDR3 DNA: TGTGCCAGCAGGCGCCCGGGGACTAGCGGAAACAATGAGCAGTTCTTC
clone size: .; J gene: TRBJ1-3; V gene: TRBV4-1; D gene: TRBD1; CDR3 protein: CASSQEMGQGFFGNTIYF; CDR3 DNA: TGCGCCAGCAGCCAAGAGATGGGACAGGGGTTCTTTGGAAACACCATATATTTT
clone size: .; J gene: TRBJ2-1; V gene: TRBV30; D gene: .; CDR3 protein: CAWTGGTGWGSYNEQFF; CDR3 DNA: TGTGCCTGGACGGGCGGAACGGGGTGGGGATCCTACAATGAGCAGTTCTTC
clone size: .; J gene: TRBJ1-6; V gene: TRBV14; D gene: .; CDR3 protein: CASSQTYNSPLHF; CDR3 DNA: TGTGCCAGCAGCCAGACATATAATTCACCCCTCCACTTT
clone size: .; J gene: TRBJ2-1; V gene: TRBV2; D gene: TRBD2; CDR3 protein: CGSTSGGLDEQFF; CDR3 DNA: TGTGGTTCGACTAGCGGGGGGCTTGATGAGCAGTTCTTC
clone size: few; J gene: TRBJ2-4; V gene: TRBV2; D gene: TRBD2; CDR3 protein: CASRGGTSGGRGYF; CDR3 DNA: TGTGCCAGCAGAGGTGGGACTAGCGGGGGTCGAGGGTACTTC
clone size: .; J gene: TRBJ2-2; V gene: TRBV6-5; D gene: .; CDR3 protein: CASQKRGSVGELFF; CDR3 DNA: TGTGCCAGCCAGAAACGGGGAAGTGTCGGGGAGCTGTTTTTT
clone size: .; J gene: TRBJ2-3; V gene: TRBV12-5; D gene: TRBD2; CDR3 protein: CASGLAWTSDSADTQYF; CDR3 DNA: TGTGCTAGTGGTTTGGCCTGGACTAGCGATTCGGCAGATACGCAGTATTTT
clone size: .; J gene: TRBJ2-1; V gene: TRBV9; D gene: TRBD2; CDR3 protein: CASTLGGERINEQFF; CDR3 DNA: TGTGCCAGTACCCTCGGGGGGGAGAGGATCAATGAGCAGTTCTTC
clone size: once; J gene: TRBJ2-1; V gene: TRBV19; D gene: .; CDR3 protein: CASSIAGGVGNEQFF; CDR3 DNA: TGTGCCAGTAGTATAGCGGGGGGCGTAGGTAATGAGCAGTTCTTC